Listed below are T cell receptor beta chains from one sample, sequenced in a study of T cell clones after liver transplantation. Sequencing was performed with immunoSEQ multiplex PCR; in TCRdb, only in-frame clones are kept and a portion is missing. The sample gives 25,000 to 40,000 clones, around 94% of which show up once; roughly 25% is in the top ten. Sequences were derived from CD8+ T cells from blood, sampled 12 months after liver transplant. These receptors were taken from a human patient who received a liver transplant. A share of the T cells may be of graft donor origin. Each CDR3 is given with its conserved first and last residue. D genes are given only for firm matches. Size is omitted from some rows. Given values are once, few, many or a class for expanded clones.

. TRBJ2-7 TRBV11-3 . CASSSPTRGEQYF TGTGCCAGCAGCTCGCCGACTCGCGGCGAGCAGTACTTC
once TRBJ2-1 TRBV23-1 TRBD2 CASAGTSGTGEQFF TGCGCCAGCGCGGGTACTAGCGGGACCGGTGAGCAGTTCTTC
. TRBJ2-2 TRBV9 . CASRGTAGELFF TGTGCCAGCAGGGGCACGGCCGGGGAGCTGTTTTTT
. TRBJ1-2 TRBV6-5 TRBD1 CASSVTGLGYTF TGTGCCAGCAGTGTGACAGGGCTTGGCTACACCTTC
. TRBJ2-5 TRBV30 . CAWSTPGEETQYF TGTGCCTGGAGCACCCCAGGGGAAGAGACCCAGTACTTC
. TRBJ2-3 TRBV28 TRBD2 CASSLGGGLYSGRDTQYF TGTGCCAGCAGTTTAGGGGGAGGGCTTTATAGCGGGAGAGATACGCAGTATTTT
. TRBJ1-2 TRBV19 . CASSIANGLRRNGYTF TGTGCCAGTAGTATAGCGAATGGCCTGCGGAGAAATGGCTACACCTTC
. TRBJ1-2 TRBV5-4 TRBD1 CASSGDRGQGYGYTF TGTGCCAGCAGCGGGGACAGGGGGCAGGGCTATGGCTACACCTTC
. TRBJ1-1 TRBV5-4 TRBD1 CASSLTGGPFEAFF TGTGCCAGCAGCCTGACAGGGGGACCTTTTGAAGCTTTCTTT
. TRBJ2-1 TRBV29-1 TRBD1 CSVEDPGTAYNEQFF TGCAGCGTTGAAGACCCGGGGACAGCCTACAATGAGCAGTTCTTC
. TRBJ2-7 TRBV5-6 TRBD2 CASSLRLWTSESPSYEQYF TGTGCCAGCAGCTTGAGACTCTGGACTAGCGAGTCCCCTTCCTACGAGCAGTACTTC
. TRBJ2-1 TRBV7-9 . CASSLAQGGHNEQFF TGTGCCAGCAGCTTAGCACAGGGCGGCCACAATGAGCAGTTCTTC
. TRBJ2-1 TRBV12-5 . CASGWPYEQFF TGTGCTAGTGGTTGGCCGTATGAGCAGTTCTTC
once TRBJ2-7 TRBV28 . CASSSTGSYEQYF TGTGCCAGCAGTTCGACAGGATCCTACGAGCAGTACTTC
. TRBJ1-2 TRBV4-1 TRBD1 CASSTPGQGNGGYTF TGCGCCAGCAGTACACCGGGACAGGGTAACGGGGGCTACACCTTC
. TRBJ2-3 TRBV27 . CASSHTADTQYF TGTGCCAGCAGTCATACGGCAGATACGCAGTATTTT
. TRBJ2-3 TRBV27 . CASSLDVTDTQYF TGTGCCAGCAGTTTAGACGTTACAGATACGCAGTATTTT
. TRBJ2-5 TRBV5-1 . CASSYRDVQETQYF TGCGCCAGCAGCTACCGGGACGTCCAAGAGACCCAGTACTTC
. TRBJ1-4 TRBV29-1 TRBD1 CSVWGTGPNEKLFF TGCAGCGTCTGGGGGACAGGGCCTAATGAAAAACTGTTTTTT
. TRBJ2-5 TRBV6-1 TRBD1 CASKSYRGNQETQYF TGCGCCAGCAAATCTTACAGGGGTAACCAAGAGACCCAGTACTTC
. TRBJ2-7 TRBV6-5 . CASSYEHPTREQYF TGTGCCAGCAGTTACGAACATCCGACGAGGGAGCAGTACTTC
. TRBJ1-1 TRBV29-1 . CSVSHRANTEAFF TGCAGCGTTTCACACAGGGCTAACACTGAAGCTTTCTTT
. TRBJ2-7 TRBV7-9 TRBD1 CASSYGTGEHYEQYF TGTGCCAGCAGCTACGGGACAGGGGAACACTACGAGCAGTACTTC
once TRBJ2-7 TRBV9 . CASSVDGEGYEQYF TGTGCCAGCAGCGTAGATGGTGAGGGGTACGAGCAGTACTTC
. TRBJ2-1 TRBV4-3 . CASSQDSLWLAQPFNEQFF TGCGCCAGCAGCCAAGATAGCCTCTGGCTAGCGCAACCCTTCAATGAGCAGTTCTTC
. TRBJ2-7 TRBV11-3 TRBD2 CASSLGGRREQYF TGTGCCAGCAGCTTAGGCGGGAGGCGCGAGCAGTACTTC
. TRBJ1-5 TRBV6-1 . CASSEAPRPEYSNQPQHF TGTGCCAGCAGTGAAGCGCCCCGGCCAGAGTATAGCAATCAGCCCCAGCATTTT
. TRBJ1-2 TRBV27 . CASSLRGSLPNYGYTF TGTGCCAGCAGTTTAAGGGGTTCCCTTCCTAACTATGGCTACACCTTC
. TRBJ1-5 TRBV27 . CASSLGAGGNQPQHF TGTGCCAGCAGTTTAGGGGCAGGGGGCAATCAGCCCCAGCATTTT
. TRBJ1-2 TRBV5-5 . CASSLEGFGNYGYTF TGTGCCAGCAGCTTGGAGGGTTTTGGTAACTATGGCTACACCTTC
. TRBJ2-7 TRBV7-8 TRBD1 CASSLGTGLYEQYF TGTGCCAGCAGCTTAGGGACAGGTCTCTACGAGCAGTACTTC
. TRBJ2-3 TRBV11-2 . CASSWTPPDTQYF TGTGCCAGCAGCTGGACCCCACCAGATACGCAGTATTTT
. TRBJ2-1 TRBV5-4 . CASSLVIAVNNEQFF TGTGCCAGCAGCTTGGTAATAGCGGTTAACAATGAGCAGTTCTTC
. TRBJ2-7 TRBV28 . CASSSFGRYEQYF TGTGCCAGCAGTTCATTTGGACGCTACGAGCAGTACTTC
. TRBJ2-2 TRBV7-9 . CASSLAQGLNTGELFF TGTGCCAGCAGCTTAGCACAGGGACTTAACACCGGGGAGCTGTTTTTT
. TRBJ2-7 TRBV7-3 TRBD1 CASSQSRDRGYRYEQYF TGTGCCAGCAGCCAATCCCGGGACAGGGGGTATAGGTACGAGCAGTACTTC
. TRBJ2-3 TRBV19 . CASKVQDTEMDTQYF TGTGCCAGTAAGGTCCAGGACACCGAAATGGATACGCAGTATTTT
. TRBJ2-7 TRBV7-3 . CASSWDINYEQYF TGTGCCAGCAGCTGGGACATTAACTACGAGCAGTACTTC
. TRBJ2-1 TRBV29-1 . CSVELASSSYNEQFF TGCAGCGTTGAACTAGCGTCAAGCTCCTACAATGAGCAGTTCTTC
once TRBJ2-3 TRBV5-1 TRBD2 CASSLLGSGNTQYF TGCGCCAGCAGCTTGTTGGGTAGCGGGAATACGCAGTATTTT
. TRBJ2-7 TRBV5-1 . CASSGVKEQYF TGCGCCAGCAGCGGGGTCAAGGAGCAGTACTTC
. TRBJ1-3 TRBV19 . CASSMAGSGNTIYF TGTGCCAGTAGTATGGCAGGCTCAGGAAACACCATATATTTT